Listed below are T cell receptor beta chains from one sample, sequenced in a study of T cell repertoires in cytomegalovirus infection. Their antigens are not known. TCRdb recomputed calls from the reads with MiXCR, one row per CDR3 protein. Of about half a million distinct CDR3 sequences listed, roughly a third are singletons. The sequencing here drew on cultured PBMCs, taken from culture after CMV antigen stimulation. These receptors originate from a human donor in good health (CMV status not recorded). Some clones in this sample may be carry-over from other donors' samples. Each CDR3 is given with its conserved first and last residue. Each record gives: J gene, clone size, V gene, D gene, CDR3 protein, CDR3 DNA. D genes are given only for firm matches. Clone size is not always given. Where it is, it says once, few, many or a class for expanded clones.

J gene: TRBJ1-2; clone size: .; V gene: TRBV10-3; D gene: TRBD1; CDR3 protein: CAITDGQGSNYGYTF; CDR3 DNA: TGTGCCATCACTGATGGACAGGGAAGTAACTATGGCTACACCTTC
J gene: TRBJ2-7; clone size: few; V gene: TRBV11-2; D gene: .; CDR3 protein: CASSPHSGTNYEQYF; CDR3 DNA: TGTGCCAGCAGCCCCCACTCCGGGACCAACTACGAGCAGTACTTC
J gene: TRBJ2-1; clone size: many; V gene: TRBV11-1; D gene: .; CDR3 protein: CASSFGSSYNEQFF; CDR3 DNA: TGTGCCAGCAGCTTTGGGAGCTCCTACAATGAGCAGTTCTTC
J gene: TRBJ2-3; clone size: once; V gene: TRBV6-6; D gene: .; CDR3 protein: CASSYNFQTDTQYF; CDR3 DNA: TGTGCCAGCAGTTACAACTTCCAGACAGATACGCAGTATTTT
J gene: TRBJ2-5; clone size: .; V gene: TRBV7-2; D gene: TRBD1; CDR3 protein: CASTWTGGETQYF; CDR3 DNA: TGTGCCAGCACCTGGACAGGGGGGGAGACCCAGTACTTC
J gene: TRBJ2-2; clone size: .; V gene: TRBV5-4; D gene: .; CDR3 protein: CASSYPAATNTGELFF; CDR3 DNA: TGTGCCAGCAGCTATCCAGCGGCCACGAACACCGGGGAGCTGTTTTTT
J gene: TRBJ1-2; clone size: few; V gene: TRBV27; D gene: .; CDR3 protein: CASGRDYGYTF; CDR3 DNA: TGTGCCAGCGGACGAGACTATGGCTACACCTTC
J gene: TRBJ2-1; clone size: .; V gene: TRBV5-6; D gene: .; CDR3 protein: CASSLRFGGDEQFF; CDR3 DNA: TGTGCCAGCAGCTTGCGTTTCGGGGGCGATGAGCAGTTCTTC
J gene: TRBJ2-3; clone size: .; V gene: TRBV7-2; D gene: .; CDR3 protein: CASSLPHLDTQYF; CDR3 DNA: TGTGCCAGCAGCTTACCTCATCTAGATACGCAGTATTTT
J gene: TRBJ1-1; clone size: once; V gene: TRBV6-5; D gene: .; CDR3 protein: CASSYTLEGRPEAFF; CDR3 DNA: TGTGCCAGCAGTTACACCCTAGAGGGGAGGCCTGAAGCTTTCTTT
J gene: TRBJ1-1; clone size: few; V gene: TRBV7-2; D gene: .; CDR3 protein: CASSTRTVNTEAFF; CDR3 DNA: TGTGCCAGCAGCACGCGGACAGTGAACACTGAAGCTTTCTTT
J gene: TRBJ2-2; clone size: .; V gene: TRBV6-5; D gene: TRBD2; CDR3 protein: CASSRTSGMNTGELFF; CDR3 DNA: TGTGCCAGCAGCAGGACTAGCGGGATGAACACCGGGGAGCTGTTTTTT
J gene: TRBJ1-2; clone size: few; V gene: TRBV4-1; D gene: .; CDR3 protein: CASSQDFGTGDGYTF; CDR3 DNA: TGCGCCAGCAGCCAAGATTTCGGTACCGGGGATGGCTACACCTTC
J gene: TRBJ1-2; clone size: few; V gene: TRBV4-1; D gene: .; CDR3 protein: CASSQEQGKNYGYTF; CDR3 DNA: TGCGCCAGCAGCCAAGAACAGGGAAAAAACTATGGCTACACCTTC
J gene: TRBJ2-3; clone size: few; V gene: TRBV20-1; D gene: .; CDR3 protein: CSARDSSRFTDTQYF; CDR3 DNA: TGCAGTGCTAGAGATAGCTCAAGGTTCACAGATACGCAGTATTTT
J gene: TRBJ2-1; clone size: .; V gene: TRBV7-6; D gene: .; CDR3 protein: CASSFGTGNYNEQFF; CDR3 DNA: TGTGCCAGCAGCTTCGGGACGGGAAACTACAATGAGCAGTTCTTC
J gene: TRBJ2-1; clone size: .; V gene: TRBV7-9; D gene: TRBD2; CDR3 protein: CASSPRVIAGYNEQFF; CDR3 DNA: TGTGCCAGCAGCCCACGTGTGATAGCGGGCTACAATGAGCAGTTCTTC